These T cell receptor beta chains were read from a single sample in a study of T cells in Graves' hyperthyroidism and ophthalmopathy. TCRdb re-derived calls from the multiplex PCR reads in MiXCR, one entry per CDR3 protein. The table includes roughly 290,000 distinct CDR3 sequences, about a sixth detected once. The sequencing sample was made of blood. The receptors derive from an older woman with Graves' ophthalmopathy. The conserved cysteine and the conserved F or W are not part of the CDR3 here.

12,TRBV10-3,AISQGIGNQPQH
13,TRBV11-2,ASSLRGGVSYEQY
14,TRBV20-1,SAKSPRASGDLEQY
14,TRBV20-1,SARDRVGGGANEQF
10,TRBV7-9,ASSLSPNEQF
12,TRBV6-2/TRBV6-3,ASTPGQGRDEQF
12,TRBV7-2,ASSRSGSSYEQY
14,TRBV6-2/TRBV6-3,ASSYRVLVRGNEQF
14,TRBV28,ASSSLQGGLREPQH
11,TRBV24-1,ATRQGASGGYT
12,TRBV9,ASSVMGVAETQY
11,TRBV15,ATSRAGSYGYT
13,TRBV9,ASSSRTSDTGELF
13,TRBV5-1,ASSLGRQALSPLH
14,TRBV27,ASSLMGSPPGNTIY
10,TRBV10-3,AISDSNQPQH
13,TRBV4-1,ASSQDRTDSYEQY
12,TRBV11-2,ASTTTSGGWEQF
11,TRBV5-4,ASSLGWDTEAF
14,TRBV4-3,ASSPTAGLGTYEQY
13,TRBV7-2,ASSPRDRGRYEQF
14,TRBV27,ASKTDEWGLQETQY
14,TRBV27,ASRTETRQSQETQY
9,TRBV5-1,ASRLNYGYT
13,TRBV6-1,ASSEGTSGAKTQY
12,TRBV28,ASSLRGYNQPQH
13,TRBV15,ATSTSGLDGSEAF
10,TRBV18,ASSPHGEKLF
12,TRBV10-3,AITTGTGNTEAF
16,TRBV4-1,ASSQDPSLAGGRNTQY
14,TRBV11-2,ASSLTAVGGTDTQY
13,TRBV20-1,SAPLGAGGPGELF
11,TRBV6-1,ASMGENNEKLF
13,TRBV11-2,ASSARDRGTDTQY
10,TRBV24-1,ATSGDSNEAF
16,TRBV4-2,ASSQDSTSGGRVETQY
8,TRBV29-1,SVEEGEQY
14,TRBV7-2,ASSSRAYSGANVLT
11,TRBV27,ASSPNPTYEQY
15,TRBV7-2,ASSPGKQQWSYNEQF
14,TRBV27,ASTKKGQAYTDTQY
13,TRBV5-6,ASSLDREPTAEAF
12,TRBV9,ASSPGSHNSPLH
15,TRBV15,ATSRQGGLNSYNEQF
13,TRBV6-9,ASNKLAGGADTQY
11,TRBV18,ASSRSIEETQY
12,TRBV7-8,ASTPGELLKPQH
11,TRBV10-1,ASSLDMYTEAF
14,TRBV2,ASSKGQGSLGYEQY
11,TRBV18,ASSPTMSYEQY